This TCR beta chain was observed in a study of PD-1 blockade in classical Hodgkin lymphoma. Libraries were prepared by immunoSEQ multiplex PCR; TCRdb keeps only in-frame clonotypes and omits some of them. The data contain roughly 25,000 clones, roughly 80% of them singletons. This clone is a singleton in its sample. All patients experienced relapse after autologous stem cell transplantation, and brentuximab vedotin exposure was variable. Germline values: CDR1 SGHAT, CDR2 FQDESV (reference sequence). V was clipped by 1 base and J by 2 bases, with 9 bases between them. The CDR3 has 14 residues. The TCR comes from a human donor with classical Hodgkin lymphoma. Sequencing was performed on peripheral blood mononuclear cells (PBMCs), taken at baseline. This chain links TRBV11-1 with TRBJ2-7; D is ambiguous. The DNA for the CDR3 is TGTGCCAGCAGCTTAGGCTACACCCCCTACGAGCAGTACTTC. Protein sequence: CASSLGYTPYEQYF.